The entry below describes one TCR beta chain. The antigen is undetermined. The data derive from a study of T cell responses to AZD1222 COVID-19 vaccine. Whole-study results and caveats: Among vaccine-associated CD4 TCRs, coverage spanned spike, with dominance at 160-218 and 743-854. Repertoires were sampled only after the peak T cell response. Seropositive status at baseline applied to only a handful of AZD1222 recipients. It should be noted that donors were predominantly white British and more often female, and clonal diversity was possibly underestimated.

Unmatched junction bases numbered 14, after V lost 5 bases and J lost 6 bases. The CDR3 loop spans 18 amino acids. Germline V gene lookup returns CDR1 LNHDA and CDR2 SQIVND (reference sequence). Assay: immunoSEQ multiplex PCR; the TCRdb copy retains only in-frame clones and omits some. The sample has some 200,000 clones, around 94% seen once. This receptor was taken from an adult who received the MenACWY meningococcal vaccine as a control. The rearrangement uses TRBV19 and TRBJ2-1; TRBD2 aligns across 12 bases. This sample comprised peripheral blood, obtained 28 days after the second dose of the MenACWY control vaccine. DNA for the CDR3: TGTGCCAGTAGTCTCTCGGGACTAGCGGGTCCCAGGGCCAATGAGCAGTTCTTC. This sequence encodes CASSLSGLAGPRANEQFF. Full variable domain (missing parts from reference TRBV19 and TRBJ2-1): DGGITQSPKYLFRKEGQNVTLSCEQNLNHDAMYWYRQDPGQGLRLIYYSQIVNDFQKGDIAEGYSVSREKKESFPLTVTSAQKNPTAFYLCASSLSGLAGPRANEQFFGPGTRLTVL.